This record covers a single TCR beta chain. The data are from a study of cytomegalovirus exposure and HLA in healthy donors. The PCR contained 60 Vbeta and 13 Jbeta primers. Only in-frame clones appear in the TCRdb table, and some are missing; sequencing was by immunoSEQ multiplex PCR. The top ten hold roughly 2% of the sample, which has some 70,000 clones, around 82% seen once. The clonotype originates from a man aged 18 to 35 in good health and CMV-seronegative. The material sequenced was PBMCs.

The DNA of the CDR3 is TGTGCCAGCAGCTTAACAGGGCGTTCTAGCACAGATACGCAGTATTTT. Amino acids: CASSLTGRSSTDTQYF. The V and J genes are TRBV5-5 and TRBJ2-3; D might be TRBD1 (6 bases). In germline, CDR1 is SGHKS, CDR2 YYEKEE (reference sequence). This CDR3 is built from 16 residues. Trimming took 2 bases from V and 0 from J, leaving 13 bases between them.